The source of this T cell receptor (beta chain) is a study of OX40 agonist ivuxolimab in advanced cancers. Turning to the study itself: The study treated patients with ivuxolimab, an agonistic anti-OX40 (CD134) antibody.

Germline CDR1 is SGHTA and CDR2 is FQGNSA. The CDR3 runs to 15 residues. V dropped 5 bases and J dropped 3 bases, with 17 bases sitting between them. Using immunoSEQ multiplex PCR, the repertoire was profiled, and TCRdb retains in-frame clones only, with some absent. The data show tens of thousands of clones, with 60% to 85% seen just once and approximately 11% held by the top ten. The clonotype originates from an adult with an advanced solid tumor such as melanoma, head and neck, liver or kidney cancer. Sequences were derived from CD4+ or CD8+ T cells sorted from blood, sampled in a trial of the OX40 agonist ivuxolimab. The chain links TRBV7-2 to TRBJ2-7, with D perhaps matching TRBD1 or TRBD2 (5 bases each). The CDR3 spells CASSPRPGTDYEQYF. The CDR3 DNA reads as TGTGCCAGCAGCCCACGCCCCGGGACCGACTACGAGCAGTACTTC.